A single sample gave rise to the 29 T cell receptor beta chains below, sequenced in a study of cytomegalovirus exposure and HLA in healthy donors. It was with 60 Vbeta and 13 Jbeta primers that the PCR ran. The assay was immunoSEQ multiplex PCR, and TCRdb's table has in-frame clones only and misses some. In the table there are over 90,000 clones, around 81% of which are singletons. What was sequenced was PBMCs. All receptors derive from a middle-aged man in good health and CMV-seropositive.

The rearrangement links TRBV5-5 to TRBJ1-1; D uncertain. Germline V gives CDR1 SGHKS, CDR2 YYEKEE (reference sequence). Between the trimmed V and J ends, which lost 1 base and 3 bases, there was a span of 7 bases. This CDR3 contains 13 residues. CDR3 protein: CASSLYRDTEAFF. The CDR3, as DNA: TGTGCCAGCAGCTTGTATAGAGACACTGAAGCTTTCTTT. Filled out from reference TRBV5-5 and TRBJ1-1, the complete variable domain reads DAGVTQSPTHLIKTRGQQVTLRCSPISGHKSVSWYQQVLGQGPQFIFQYYEKEERGRGNFPDRFSARQFPNYSSELNVNALLLGDSALYLCASSLYRDTEAFFGQGTRLTVV.

V and J are TRBV4-2 and TRBJ1-4; unclear D gene. The V end lost 8 bases, the J end lost 0 bases, and 7 bases lay between the germline ends. Looked up from germline, CDR1 is LGHNA and CDR2 is YNFKEQ. CDR3 size: 13 residues. The CDR3 DNA is TGTGCCAGCCAGGAAACAACTAATGAAAAACTGTTTTTT. It codes for CASQETTNEKLFF.

V gene TRBV28 combines with J gene TRBJ2-7, with 8 bases that match TRBD2. The germline gives CDR1 MDHEN, CDR2 SYDVKM. Trimming removed 2 bases from V and 5 bases from J; junction bases left unmatched: 8. This CDR3 spans 15 amino acids. The CDR3 bases are TGTGCCAGCAGTTTAACCCAGCGGGAGTCCCACGAGCAGTACTTC. This sequence encodes CASSLTQRESHEQYF.

This clone was found a few times. This chain joins TRBV28 and TRBJ2-5; maybe TRBD1 (6 bases). Between the trimmed V and J ends, which lost 5 bases and 2 bases, there was a span of 15 bases. The CDR3 loop spans 15 amino acids. Germline loops: CDR1 MDHEN, CDR2 SYDVKM. In DNA form, the CDR3 reads TGTGCCAGCAGTCCAGGCAGGGGTAAACAAGAGACCCAGTACTTC. This translates into CASSPGRGKQETQYF.

This chain joins TRBV27 and TRBJ2-5, with 7 nucleotides matching TRBD2. CDR1 is MNHEY, CDR2 SMNVEV, per germline (reference sequence). The CDR3 runs 16 residues. V trimming: 0 bases; J trimming: 2 bases; junction bases outside the gene matches: 6. Here the CDR3 reads CASSLSAGAQQETQYF. The CDR3 coding sequence is TGTGCCAGCAGTTTATCGGCGGGAGCGCAGCAAGAGACCCAGTACTTC.

The V call is TRBV11-3, the J call TRBJ1-6, with D perhaps TRBD1 (5 bases). This CDR3 spans 17 amino acids. The ends were cut back, 5 bases at V and 0 bases at J, with 14 bases in the middle. The germline CDR1 and CDR2 sequences are SGHNT and YENEEA. CDR3 amino acids: CASSPRRDSSYNSPLHF. Here the CDR3 DNA reads TGTGCCAGCAGCCCACGAAGAGACAGCTCCTATAATTCACCCCTCCACTTT.

The chain employs TRBV2 and TRBJ2-1; D is unclear. The CDR3 is 13 residues long. Germline values: CDR1 SNHLY, CDR2 FYNNEI. V lost 1 base and J lost 5, with 6 bases in between. Written as DNA, the CDR3 is TGTGCCAGCAGTGAAGACAGAGACAATGAGCAGTTCTTC. It codes for CASSEDRDNEQFF.

The chain is built from TRBV27 and TRBJ1-2; D gene ambiguous. In germline, CDR1 is MNHEY, CDR2 SMNVEV (reference sequence). V shed 6 bases and J shed 4 bases, with 15 bases lying between them. The CDR3 consists of 14 residues. CDR3 amino acids: CASSTPGRGYGYTF. The CDR3 DNA follows: TGTGCCAGCAGCACCCCGGGCCGGGGCTATGGCTACACCTTC.

The gene calls are TRBV10-3 and TRBJ2-2; 8 nucleotides match TRBD2. Germline CDR1 and CDR2: ENHRY and SYGVKD. The CDR3 extends over 15 amino acids. The ends lost 5 bases at V and 1 base at J; junction bases unmatched: 3. CDR3 residues: CAISSTSGNTGELFF. CDR3 DNA: TGTGCCATCAGTTCCACTAGCGGGAACACCGGGGAGCTGTTTTTT.

The genes are TRBV5-6 and TRBJ1-2; D remains ambiguous. Germline V lookup: CDR1 SGHDT, CDR2 YYEEEE. This CDR3 is 14 amino acids long. With 2 bases removed from V and 0 bases from J, the gap between germline ends came to 8 bases. CDR3 sequence: CASSFPRANYGYTF. The CDR3 DNA follows: TGTGCCAGCAGCTTCCCCCGAGCTAACTATGGCTACACCTTC.

This clone showed up just once. For the CDR3, the DNA is TGTGCCAGCAGCTCCCAGAGCGTGAACACTGAAGCTTTCTTT. As protein: CASSSQSVNTEAFF. This chain connects TRBV7-2 to TRBJ1-1; the D is unclear. V was clipped by 4 bases and J by 0 bases, with 9 bases between them. CDR1 and CDR2 from the germline V gene are SGHTA and FQGNSA. The CDR3 spans 14 residues.

The DNA of the CDR3 is TGTGCCAGCAGTTACCAGTCCCGAACAACCTCCTACGAGCAGTACTTC. This encodes CASSYQSRTTSYEQYF. V gene TRBV6-5 combines with J gene TRBJ2-7; D uncertain. The CDR3 loop spans 16 amino acids. Per germline, CDR1 MNHEY and CDR2 SVGAGI. V shed 2 bases and J shed 0 bases, with 14 bases lying between them.

The gene calls are TRBV9 and TRBJ2-3; D unclear. V was cut by 2 bases and J by 5 bases, with 9 bases left in between. In germline, CDR1 is SGDLS, CDR2 YYNGEE. The CDR3 is made up of 13 amino acids. As DNA, the CDR3 is TGTGCCAGCAGCGTGCCGTTACTAGATACGCAGTATTTT. As protein: CASSVPLLDTQYF.

V is TRBV9 and J is TRBJ2-7, with TRBD2 matching 13 bases. J was trimmed by 3 bases and V by 3 bases; bases with no gene match: 6. Germline V lookup: CDR1 SGDLS, CDR2 YYNGEE. This CDR3 has 16 amino acids. The CDR3 DNA reads TGTGCCAGCAGCGCAAGACTAGCGGGGGGCCTCTACGAGCAGTACTTC. Amino acids: CASSARLAGGLYEQYF.

J is TRBJ2-7 and V is TRBV5-1; D gene uncertain. V was clipped by 0 bases and J by 3 bases, with 7 bases between them. CDR3 length equals 13 residues. From germline, CDR1 is SGHRS and CDR2 YFSETQ. As DNA, the CDR3 is TGCGCCAGCAGCTTGGGTTCAGTCTACGAGCAGTACTTC. Translated, it gives CASSLGSVYEQYF.

The chain combines TRBV4-1 with TRBJ2-5; TRBD2 agrees at 11 bases. The end of the DNA aligns better with TRBJ2-7, so the J call may be wrong. In germline, CDR1 is MGHRA, CDR2 YSYEKL. The length of the CDR3 is 16 residues. The CDR3 bases are TGCGCCAGCAGCCACCCTACTAGCGGGAGCTCCTACGAGCAGTACTTC. Its translation is CASSHPTSGSSYEQYF.

This clone was observed a handful of times. The rearrangement joins TRBV5-1 to TRBJ2-5, with 14 nucleotides matching TRBD2. After removal of 4 bases from V and 1 base from J, the junction contained 6 bases not matched to a gene. Germline V gene data show CDR1 as SGHRS and CDR2 as YFSETQ. The CDR3 has 17 residues. CDR3 coding DNA: TGCGCCAGCAGCACGGGACTAGCGGGGGACCGCCAAGAGACCCAGTACTTC. It specifies CASSTGLAGDRQETQYF. Full variable domain (outside the CDR3, taken from reference TRBV5-1 and TRBJ2-5): KAGVTQTPRYLIKTRGQQVTLSCSPISGHRSVSWYQQTPGQGLQFLFEYFSETQRNKGNFPGRFSGRQFSNSRSEMNVSTLELGDSALYLCASSTGLAGDRQETQYFGPGTRLLVL.

This clone has just a few counts. The rearrangement uses TRBV5-1 and TRBJ2-3; D gene uncertain. The CDR3 has 13 residues. Germline CDR1 is SGHRS and CDR2 is YFSETQ. Trimming cost V 2 bases and J 4 bases, with 8 bases left between them. The CDR3 DNA reads as TGCGCCAGCAGCTTTCCTGGCTCAGATACGCAGTATTTT. Translation: CASSFPGSDTQYF. Combining the CDR3 with reference TRBV5-1 and TRBJ2-3 gives the whole variable domain KAGVTQTPRYLIKTRGQQVTLSCSPISGHRSVSWYQQTPGQGLQFLFEYFSETQRNKGNFPGRFSGRQFSNSRSEMNVSTLELGDSALYLCASSFPGSDTQYFGPGTRLTVL.

In its sample, this clone was seen once. The V gene is TRBV9, the J gene TRBJ2-1; TRBD2 is a possible D gene (5 bases). V gave up 3 bases and J gave up 0 bases, with 13 bases separating them. The V gene's germline CDR1 is SGDLS and CDR2 YYNGEE. The CDR3 length is 16 residues. The CDR3 is CASSALGETSYNEQFF. CDR3 bases: TGTGCCAGCAGCGCCCTCGGGGAGACCTCCTACAATGAGCAGTTCTTC.

The rearrangement joins TRBV7-9 to TRBJ1-6; D is possibly TRBD1 (6 bases). Trimming removed 5 bases at V and 4 bases at J, with 9 bases between. This CDR3 spans 14 amino acids. Germline V lookup: CDR1 SEHNR, CDR2 FQNEAQ (reference sequence). In nucleotides, the CDR3 is TGTGCCAGCAGCCCTACAGGGTATAATTCACCCCTCCACTTT. Protein: CASSPTGYNSPLHF.

Here the CDR3 reads CASSQQGPGTDTQYF. CDR3 sequence (DNA): TGTGCCAGCAGCCAGCAGGGGCCAGGCACAGATACGCAGTATTTT. The chain employs TRBV5-4 and TRBJ2-3; weak D call: TRBD1 (6 bases). Trimming left V 4 bases short and J 1 base short, with 13 bases between. CDR1 is SGHNT, CDR2 YYREEE, per germline (reference sequence). The CDR3 covers 15 residues.

The rearrangement links TRBV5-1 to TRBJ2-7; 9 positions match TRBD1. V lost 3 bases to trimming and J lost 0 bases; unmatched junction nucleotides: 10. CDR1 and CDR2 from the germline V gene are SGHRS and YFSETQ. This CDR3 is 17 amino acids long. CDR3 DNA sequence: TGCGCCAGCAGCTCAGCCCGACAGGGGGTCAGCTCCTACGAGCAGTACTTC. As protein: CASSSARQGVSSYEQYF.

The chain carries TRBV30 and TRBJ2-2, with D tentatively TRBD2 (6 bases). The germline V gene has CDR1 GTSNPN and CDR2 SVGIG (reference sequence). V dropped 0 bases and J dropped 1 base, with 6 bases sitting between them. This CDR3 has 14 amino acids. For the CDR3, the DNA is TGTGCCTGGAGTGTCGGGGGGAACACCGGGGAGCTGTTTTTT. This codes for CAWSVGGNTGELFF.

The V and J genes are TRBV6-5 and TRBJ1-4; a possible D gene is TRBD1 (5 bases). V shed 0 bases and J shed 7 bases, with 12 bases lying between them. The CDR3 contains 15 residues. Germline assignment: CDR1 MNHEY and CDR2 SVGAGI. The chain's CDR3 is CASSYSGRVAEKLFF. For the CDR3, the DNA is TGTGCCAGCAGTTACTCTGGCAGGGTAGCTGAAAAACTGTTTTTT.

The chain joins TRBV9 to TRBJ2-3, with a tentative D call TRBD1 (8 bases). This CDR3 region has 15 residues. Trimming cost V 3 bases and J 0 bases, with 11 bases left between them. The germline V gene has CDR1 SGDLS and CDR2 YYNGEE. CDR3 in amino acids: CASSAQGGSTDTQYF. The CDR3 DNA reads TGTGCCAGCAGCGCACAGGGGGGGAGCACAGATACGCAGTATTTT.

Details on this clone: One end of the junction fails to match germline, which may point to a read error. The chain joins TRBV11-2 to TRBJ2-4; D not certain. Germline assignment: CDR1 SGHAT and CDR2 FQNNGV. CDR3 size: 13 residues. The CDR3 DNA reads TGTGCCAGCAGCTTAGTGGAAAAAAACAGTCAGTACTTC. Encoded protein: CASSLVEKNSQYF.

The chain is built from TRBV7-8 and TRBJ1-1; a weak D match, TRBD1 (5 bases). V was pared by 3 bases and J by 1 base, with 9 bases between. The CDR3 is 14 amino acids. Germline loops: CDR1 SGHVS, CDR2 FQNEAQ. The CDR3 region is CASSLGQKNTEAFF. CDR3 nucleotide sequence: TGTGCCAGCAGCTTGGGGCAGAAGAACACTGAAGCTTTCTTT. Complete variable domain (other parts from reference TRBV7-8 and TRBJ1-1): GAGVSQSPRYKVAKRGQDVALRCDPISGHVSLFWYQQALGQGPEFLTYFQNEAQLDKSGLPSDRFFAERPEGSVSTLKIQRTQQEDSAVYLCASSLGQKNTEAFFGQGTRLTVV.

The chain links TRBV18 to TRBJ2-5; D unresolved. Germline V CDR1 and CDR2: KGHSH, LQKENI. Between the trimmed V and J ends, which lost 1 base and 0 bases, there was a span of 9 bases. There are 15 residues in the CDR3. This chain's CDR3 is CASSPLSTDQETQYF. CDR3 nucleotides: TGTGCCAGCTCACCACTTAGTACAGACCAAGAGACCCAGTACTTC.

The V and J genes are TRBV4-1 and TRBJ1-4; the D is unclear. Germline values: CDR1 MGHRA, CDR2 YSYEKL. The CDR3 totals 15 residues. V lost 4 bases to trimming and J lost 3 bases, with 12 bases between them. The CDR3 sequence is CASSPIEAPNEKLFF. The CDR3 DNA follows: TGCGCCAGCAGCCCGATCGAAGCCCCTAATGAAAAACTGTTTTTT.